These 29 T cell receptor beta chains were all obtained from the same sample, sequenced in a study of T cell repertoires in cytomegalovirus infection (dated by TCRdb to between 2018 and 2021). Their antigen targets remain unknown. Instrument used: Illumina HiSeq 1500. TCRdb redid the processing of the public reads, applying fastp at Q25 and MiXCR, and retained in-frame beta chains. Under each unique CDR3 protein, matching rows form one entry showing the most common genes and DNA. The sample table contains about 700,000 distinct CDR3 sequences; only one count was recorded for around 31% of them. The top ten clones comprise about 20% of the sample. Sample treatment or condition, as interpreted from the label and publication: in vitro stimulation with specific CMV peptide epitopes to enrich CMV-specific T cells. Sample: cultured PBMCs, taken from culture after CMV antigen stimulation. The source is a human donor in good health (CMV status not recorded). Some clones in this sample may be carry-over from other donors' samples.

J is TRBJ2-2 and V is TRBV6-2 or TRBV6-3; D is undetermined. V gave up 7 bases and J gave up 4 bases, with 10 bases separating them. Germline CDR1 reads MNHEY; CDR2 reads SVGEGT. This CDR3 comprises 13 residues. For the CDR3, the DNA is TGTGCCAGCACCCTCTTCTCCACCGGGGAGCTGTTTTTT. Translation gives CASTLFSTGELFF.

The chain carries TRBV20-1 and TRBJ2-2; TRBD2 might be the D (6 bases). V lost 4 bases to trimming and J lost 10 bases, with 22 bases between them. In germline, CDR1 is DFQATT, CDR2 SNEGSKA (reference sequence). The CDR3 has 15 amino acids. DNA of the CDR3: TGCAGTGCTACTAGGGGAAGCGGGCCCTTTGAGGAGCTGTTTTTT. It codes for CSATRGSGPFEELFF.

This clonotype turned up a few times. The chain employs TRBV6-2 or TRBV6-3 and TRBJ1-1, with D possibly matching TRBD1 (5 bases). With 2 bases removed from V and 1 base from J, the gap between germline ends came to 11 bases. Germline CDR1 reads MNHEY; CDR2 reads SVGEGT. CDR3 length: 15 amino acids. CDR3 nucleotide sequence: TGTGCCAGCAGTTACCACCATCAGGGGAACACTGAAGCTTTCTTT. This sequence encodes CASSYHHQGNTEAFF.

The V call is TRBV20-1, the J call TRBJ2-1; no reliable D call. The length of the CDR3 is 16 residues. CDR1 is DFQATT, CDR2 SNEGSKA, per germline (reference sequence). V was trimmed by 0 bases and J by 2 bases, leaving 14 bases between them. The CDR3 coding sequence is TGCAGTGCTAGAGATTACTCCTCCCATGCCTACAATGAGCAGTTCTTC. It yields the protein CSARDYSSHAYNEQFF.

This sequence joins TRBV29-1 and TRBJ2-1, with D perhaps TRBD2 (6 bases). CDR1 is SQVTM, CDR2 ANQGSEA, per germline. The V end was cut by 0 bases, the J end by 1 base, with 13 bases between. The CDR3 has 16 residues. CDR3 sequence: CSVEEGTPLSYNEQFF. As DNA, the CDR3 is TGCAGCGTTGAAGAAGGGACTCCTCTTTCCTACAATGAGCAGTTCTTC.

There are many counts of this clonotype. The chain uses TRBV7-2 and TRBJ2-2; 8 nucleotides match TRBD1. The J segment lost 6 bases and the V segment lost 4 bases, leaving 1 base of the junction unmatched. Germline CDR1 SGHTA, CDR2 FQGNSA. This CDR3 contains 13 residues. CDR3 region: CASSSTGAGELFF. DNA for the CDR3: TGTGCCAGCAGCTCGACAGGGGCCGGGGAGCTGTTTTTT.

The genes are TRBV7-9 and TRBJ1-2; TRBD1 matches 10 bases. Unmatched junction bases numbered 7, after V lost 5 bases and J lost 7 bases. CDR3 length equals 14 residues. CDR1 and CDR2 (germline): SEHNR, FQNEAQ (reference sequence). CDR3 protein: CASSLGQGNPGYTF. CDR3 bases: TGTGCCAGCAGCCTGGGACAGGGGAACCCTGGCTACACCTTC.

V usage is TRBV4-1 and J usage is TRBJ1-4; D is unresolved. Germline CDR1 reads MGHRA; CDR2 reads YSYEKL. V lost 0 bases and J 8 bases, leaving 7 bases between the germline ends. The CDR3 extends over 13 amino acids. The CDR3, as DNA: TGCGCCAGCAGCCAAGATCGGTTAGAAAAACTGTTTTTT. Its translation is CASSQDRLEKLFF.

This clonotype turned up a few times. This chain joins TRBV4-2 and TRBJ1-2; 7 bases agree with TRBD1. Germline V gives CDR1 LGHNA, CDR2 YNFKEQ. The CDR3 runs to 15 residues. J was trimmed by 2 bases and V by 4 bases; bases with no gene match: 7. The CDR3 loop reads CASSPDPGQNYGYTF. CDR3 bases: TGTGCCAGCAGCCCGGACCCGGGACAGAACTATGGCTACACCTTC.

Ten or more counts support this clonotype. CDR3 sequence: CASSLLGPRETGELFF. For the CDR3, the DNA is TGTGCCAGCAGCTTATTGGGCCCGAGGGAAACCGGGGAGCTGTTTTTT. The chain joins TRBV7-2 to TRBJ2-2, with D perhaps TRBD2 (5 bases). V gave up 2 bases and J gave up 5 bases, with 15 bases separating them. The CDR3 is 16 amino acids. CDR1 is SGHTA, CDR2 FQGNSA, per germline.

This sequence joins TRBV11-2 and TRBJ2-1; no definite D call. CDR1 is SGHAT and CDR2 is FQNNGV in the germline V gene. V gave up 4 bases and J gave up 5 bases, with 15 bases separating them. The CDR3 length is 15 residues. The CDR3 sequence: CASSSPRGSHNEQFF. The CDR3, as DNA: TGTGCCAGCAGCTCCCCCCGTGGCAGTCACAATGAGCAGTTCTTC.

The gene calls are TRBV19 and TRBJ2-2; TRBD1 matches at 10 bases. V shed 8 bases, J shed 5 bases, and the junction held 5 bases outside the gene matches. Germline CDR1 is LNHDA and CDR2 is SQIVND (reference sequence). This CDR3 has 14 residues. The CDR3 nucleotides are TGTGCCAGTGTACCGGGACAGGGGACCGGGGAGCTGTTTTTT. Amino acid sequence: CASVPGQGTGELFF.

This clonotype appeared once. For the CDR3, the DNA is TGCAGTGCTAGTTGGGGGGGAGCAACTAATGAAAAACTGTTTTTT. Its protein product is CSASWGGATNEKLFF. The V call is TRBV20-1, the J call TRBJ1-4; D may be TRBD1 (5 bases). Germline assignment: CDR1 DFQATT and CDR2 SNEGSKA (reference sequence). Deletions cut 3 bases from V and 0 bases from J, with 11 bases between. CDR3 length: 15 amino acids.

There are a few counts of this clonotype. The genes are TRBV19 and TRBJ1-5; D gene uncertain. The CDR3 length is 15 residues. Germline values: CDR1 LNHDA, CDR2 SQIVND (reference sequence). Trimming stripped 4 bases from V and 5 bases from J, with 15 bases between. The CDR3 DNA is TGTGCCAGTAGTAAGGATGCGGGATGGTATCAGCCCCAGCATTTT. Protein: CASSKDAGWYQPQHF.

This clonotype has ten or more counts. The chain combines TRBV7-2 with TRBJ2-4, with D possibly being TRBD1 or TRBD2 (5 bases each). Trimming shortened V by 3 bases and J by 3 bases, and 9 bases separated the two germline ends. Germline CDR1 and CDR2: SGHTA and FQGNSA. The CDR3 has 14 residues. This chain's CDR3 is CASSFGAFKNIQYF. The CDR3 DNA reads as TGTGCCAGCAGCTTCGGGGCCTTCAAAAACATTCAGTACTTC.

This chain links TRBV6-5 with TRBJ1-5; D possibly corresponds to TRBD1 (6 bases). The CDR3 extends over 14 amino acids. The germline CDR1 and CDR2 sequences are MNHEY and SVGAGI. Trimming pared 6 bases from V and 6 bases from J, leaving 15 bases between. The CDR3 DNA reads TGTGCCAGCAGCCCTACAGGGTTAGGTCAGCCCCAGCATTTT. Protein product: CASSPTGLGQPQHF.

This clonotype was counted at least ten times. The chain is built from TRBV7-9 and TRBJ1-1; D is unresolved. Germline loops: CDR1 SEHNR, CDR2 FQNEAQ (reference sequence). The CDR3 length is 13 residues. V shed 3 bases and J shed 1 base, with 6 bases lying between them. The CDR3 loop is CASSFDGNTEAFF. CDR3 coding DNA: TGTGCCAGCAGCTTTGACGGGAACACTGAAGCTTTCTTT.

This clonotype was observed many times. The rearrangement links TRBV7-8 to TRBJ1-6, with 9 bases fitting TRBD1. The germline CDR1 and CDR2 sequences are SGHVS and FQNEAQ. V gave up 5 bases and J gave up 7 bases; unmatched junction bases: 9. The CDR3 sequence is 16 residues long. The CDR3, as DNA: TGTGCCAGCAGCCGTTATTTCGGGACAGGGAATTCACCCCTCCACTTT. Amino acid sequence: CASSRYFGTGNSPLHF. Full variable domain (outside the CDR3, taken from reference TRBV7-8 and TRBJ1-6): GAGVSQSPRYKVAKRGQDVALRCDPISGHVSLFWYQQALGQGPEFLTYFQNEAQLDKSGLPSDRFFAERPEGSVSTLKIQRTQQEDSAVYLCASSRYFGTGNSPLHFGNGTRLTVT.

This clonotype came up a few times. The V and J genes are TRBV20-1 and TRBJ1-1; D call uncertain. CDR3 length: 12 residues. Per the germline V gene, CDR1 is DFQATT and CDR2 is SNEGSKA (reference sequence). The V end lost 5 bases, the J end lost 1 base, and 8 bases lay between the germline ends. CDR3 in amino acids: CSAYNANTEAFF. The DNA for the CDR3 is TGCAGTGCTTATAACGCGAACACTGAAGCTTTCTTT.

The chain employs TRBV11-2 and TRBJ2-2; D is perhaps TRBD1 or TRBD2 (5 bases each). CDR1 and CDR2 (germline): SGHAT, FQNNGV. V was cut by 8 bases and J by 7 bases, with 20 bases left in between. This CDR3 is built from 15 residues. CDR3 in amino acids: CASWDLGNVIGELFF. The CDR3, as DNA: TGTGCCAGCTGGGACCTGGGGAATGTTATCGGGGAGCTGTTTTTT.

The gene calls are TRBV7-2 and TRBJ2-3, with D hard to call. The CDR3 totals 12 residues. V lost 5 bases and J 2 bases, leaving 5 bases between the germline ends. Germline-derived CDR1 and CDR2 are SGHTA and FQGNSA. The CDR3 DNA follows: TGTGCCAGCAGCGACGCCACAGATACGCAGTATTTT. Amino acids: CASSDATDTQYF.

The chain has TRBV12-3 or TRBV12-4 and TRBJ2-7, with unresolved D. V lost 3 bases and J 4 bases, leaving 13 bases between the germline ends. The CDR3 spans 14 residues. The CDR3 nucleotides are TGTGCCAGCAGTTTTTGGCCTGGCGTTTACGAGCAGTACTTC. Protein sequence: CASSFWPGVYEQYF.

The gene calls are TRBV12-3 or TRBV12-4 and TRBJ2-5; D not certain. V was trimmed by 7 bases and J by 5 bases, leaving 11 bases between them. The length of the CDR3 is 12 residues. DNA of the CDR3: TGTGCCAGCACCTCTCTGGGGGAGACCCAGTACTTC. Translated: CASTSLGETQYF.

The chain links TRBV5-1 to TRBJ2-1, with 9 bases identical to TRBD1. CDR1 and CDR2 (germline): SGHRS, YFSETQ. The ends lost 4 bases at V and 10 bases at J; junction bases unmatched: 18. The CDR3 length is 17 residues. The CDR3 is CASSPGPGQGPPYEQFF. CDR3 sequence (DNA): TGCGCCAGCAGCCCTGGCCCGGGACAGGGACCACCCTACGAGCAGTTCTTC.

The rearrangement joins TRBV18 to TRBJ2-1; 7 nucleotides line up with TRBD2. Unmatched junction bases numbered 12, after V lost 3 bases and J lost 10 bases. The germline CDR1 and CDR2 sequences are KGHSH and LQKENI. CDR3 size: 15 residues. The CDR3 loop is CASSPGVAGRKEQFF. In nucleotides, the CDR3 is TGTGCCAGCTCACCCGGGGTAGCGGGTCGGAAGGAGCAGTTCTTC.

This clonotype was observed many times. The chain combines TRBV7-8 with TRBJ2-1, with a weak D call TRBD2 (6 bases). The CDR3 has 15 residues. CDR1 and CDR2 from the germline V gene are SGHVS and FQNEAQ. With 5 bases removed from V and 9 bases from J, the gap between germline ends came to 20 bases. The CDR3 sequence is CASSDRGGDGLEQFF. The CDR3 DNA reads TGTGCCAGCAGCGATCGTGGCGGGGATGGACTTGAGCAGTTCTTC.

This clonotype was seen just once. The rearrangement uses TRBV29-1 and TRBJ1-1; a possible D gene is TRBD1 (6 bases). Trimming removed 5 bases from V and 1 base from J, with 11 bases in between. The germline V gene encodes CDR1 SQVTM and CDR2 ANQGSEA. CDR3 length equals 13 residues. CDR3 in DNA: TGCAGCGTTATCGAACAGGGGAACACTGAAGCTTTCTTT. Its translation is CSVIEQGNTEAFF.

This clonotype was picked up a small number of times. DNA of the CDR3: TGTGCCAGCAGCTCGGGTCGGACAGTGAACACTGAAGCTTTCTTT. It yields the protein CASSSGRTVNTEAFF. J is TRBJ1-1 and V is TRBV7-9; D is perhaps TRBD1 (6 bases). The CDR3 spans 15 residues. Germline lookup yields CDR1 SEHNR and CDR2 FQNEAQ (reference sequence). Trimming stripped 4 bases from V and 0 bases from J, with 12 bases between.

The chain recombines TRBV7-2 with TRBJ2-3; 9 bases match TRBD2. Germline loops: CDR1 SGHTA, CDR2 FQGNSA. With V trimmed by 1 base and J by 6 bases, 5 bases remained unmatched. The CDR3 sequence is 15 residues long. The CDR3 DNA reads TGTGCCAGCAGCTTAGGGGGGAGCGGGGGGGATACGCAGTATTTT. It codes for CASSLGGSGGDTQYF.